The 25 T cell receptor beta chains given below trace back to one sample, sequenced in a study of tissue T cells after allogeneic stem cell transplantation. TCRdb's copy holds only in-frame clones and misses some; the assay was immunoSEQ multiplex PCR. The sample shows some 25,000 clones, more than 60% of them seen only once. Sample: tissue from the ileum, taken at autopsy. The receptors were gathered from a female donor aged 60 or older with lung cancer.

This clone was recorded a few times. The chain is built from TRBV30 and TRBJ1-4, with 10 positions matching TRBD1. Germline CDR1 and CDR2: GTSNPN and SVGIG (reference sequence). This CDR3 is 15 amino acids long. The V gene end was trimmed by 3 bases and the J gene end by 5 bases; junction bases not matched to a gene: 6. The CDR3 DNA follows: TGTGCCTGGAGACCTCCGGACAGGGGGAATGAAAAACTGTTTTTT. It specifies CAWRPPDRGNEKLFF.

The V gene is TRBV14, the J gene TRBJ2-3, with 7 bases matching TRBD2. The J segment lost 1 base and the V segment lost 0 bases, leaving 4 bases of the junction unmatched. Per the germline V gene, CDR1 is SGHDN and CDR2 is FVKESK. This CDR3 comprises 16 residues. The CDR3 here is CASSQDPLAGTDTQYF. The DNA of the CDR3 is TGTGCCAGCAGCCAAGATCCGCTAGCGGGCACAGATACGCAGTATTTT.

V gene TRBV6-5 combines with J gene TRBJ1-1; D may be TRBD1 (5 bases). The CDR3 length is 12 residues. CDR1 is MNHEY and CDR2 is SVGAGI in the germline V gene. V lost 7 bases to trimming and J lost 4 bases, with 10 bases between them. The CDR3, as DNA: TGTGCCAGCACCCAGGGAGGCACTGAAGCTTTCTTT. Translating it yields CASTQGGTEAFF.

The chain recombines TRBV29-1 with TRBJ2-1; TRBD1 aligns across 7 bases. CDR1 and CDR2 from the germline V gene are SQVTM and ANQGSEA. The CDR3 has 14 residues. The junction had 8 bases not matched to a gene; V was cut back by 4 bases and J by 5 bases. The CDR3: CSVGRGYSDNEQFF. DNA for the CDR3: TGCAGCGTTGGCAGGGGGTATTCCGACAATGAGCAGTTCTTC.

This CDR3 reads CASSLASRDQETQYF. In nucleotides, the CDR3 is TGCGCCAGCAGCTTGGCCTCTCGGGACCAAGAGACCCAGTACTTC. The chain joins TRBV5-1 to TRBJ2-5, with no clear D. V lost 0 bases, J lost 0 bases, and 9 bases lay in between. CDR1 and CDR2 from the germline V gene are SGHRS and YFSETQ. The CDR3 covers 15 residues.

The V and J genes are TRBV6-5 and TRBJ1-4, with D maybe TRBD1 (5 bases). V was pared by 6 bases and J by 4 bases, with 15 bases between. The CDR3 contains 15 residues. Germline assignment: CDR1 MNHEY and CDR2 SVGAGI. The DNA for the CDR3 is TGTGCCAGCAGAGGGACGGACTTCATTAATGAAAAACTGTTTTTT. Protein sequence: CASRGTDFINEKLFF.

This chain connects TRBV7-8 to TRBJ2-5; D is perhaps TRBD1 (6 bases). Germline CDR1 is SGHVS and CDR2 is FQNEAQ. V was clipped by 5 bases and J by 5 bases, with 15 bases between them. The length of the CDR3 is 14 residues. Here the CDR3 reads CASSSRDTGETQYF. The DNA for the CDR3 is TGTGCCAGCAGCAGTCGGGACACAGGGGAGACCCAGTACTTC.

This clone was seen once. The chain links TRBV21-1 to TRBJ2-3; the table assigns TRBD1, which was not confirmed against the DNA. TRBV21-1 is tagged as a pseudogene. The CDR3 is made up of 17 amino acids. For the CDR3, the DNA is TGTGCCAGCAGCAAAGGGCGTCGGGACAGCCCCACAGATACGCAGTATTTT. Translating gives CASSKGRRDSPTDTQYF.

V gene TRBV5-6 combines with J gene TRBJ2-1; 11 bases match TRBD2. Per germline, CDR1 SGHDT and CDR2 YYEEEE. There are 17 residues in the CDR3. V dropped 5 bases and J dropped 0; count of bases not matched to a gene: 7. Written as DNA, the CDR3 is TGTGCCAGCAGTCGGCGGACTAGCGGGTTCTCCTACAATGAGCAGTTCTTC. Amino acids: CASSRRTSGFSYNEQFF.

V gene TRBV23-1 combines with J gene TRBJ1-1; perhaps TRBD1 as D (5 bases). TRBV23-1 is filed as an ORF, its function uncertain. The CDR3 loop spans 14 amino acids. Trimming cost V 2 bases and J 1 base, with 8 bases left between them. CDR3 coding DNA: TGCGCCAGCAGTCAAGCGGGGACGAACACTGAAGCTTTCTTT. Amino acid sequence: CASSQAGTNTEAFF.

This chain uses TRBV7-9 with TRBJ1-1; possibly TRBD1 for D (6 bases). The CDR3 spans 17 residues. Germline CDR1 is SEHNR and CDR2 is FQNEAQ (reference sequence). V lost 5 bases, J lost 0 bases, and 19 bases lay in between. The CDR3 loop is CASSNRIYGQLNTEAFF. The CDR3 coding sequence is TGTGCCAGCAGCAATCGGATTTACGGACAGTTGAACACTGAAGCTTTCTTT.

This clone was detected only once. This chain connects TRBV7-2 to TRBJ1-6; D ambiguous. The germline V gene has CDR1 SGHTA and CDR2 FQGNSA. Trimming took 5 bases from V and 2 from J, leaving 10 bases between them. This CDR3 contains 15 residues. For the CDR3, the DNA is TGTGCCAGCAGCCCGACGGCAGCCTATAATTCACCCCTCCACTTT. It translates to CASSPTAAYNSPLHF.

This clone has a handful of counts. The chain couples TRBV29-1 to TRBJ2-7; D could derive from TRBD1 or TRBD2 (5 bases each). V was clipped by 6 bases and J by 0 bases, with 12 bases between them. Germline V gene sequence: CDR1 SQVTM, CDR2 ANQGSEA. This CDR3 is 13 amino acids long. The CDR3 region is CSVWDGPSYEQYF. The CDR3 nucleotides are TGCAGCGTGTGGGACGGACCCTCCTACGAGCAGTACTTC.

The chain is built from TRBV7-2 and TRBJ2-1; 8 nucleotides match TRBD2. V lost 4 bases, J lost 1 base, and 6 bases stayed unmatched. CDR1 and CDR2 from the germline V gene are SGHTA and FQGNSA. CDR3 length: 16 amino acids. In DNA, the CDR3 is TGTGCCAGCAGCTCCCCGGCTAGCGGGTCCTACAATGAGCAGTTCTTC. Its protein product is CASSSPASGSYNEQFF.

This clone was observed a few times. The CDR3 DNA sequence: TGTGCCAGCAGCAACAGGGCTTCACCCCTCCACTTT. This gives the protein CASSNRASPLHF. V is TRBV21-1 and J is TRBJ1-6; the D call TRBD1 from the table was never checked on the DNA. TRBV21-1 is classified as a pseudogene. The CDR3 has 12 residues.

This sequence joins TRBV30 and TRBJ2-3, with 8 bases that match TRBD2. Germline lookup yields CDR1 GTSNPN and CDR2 SVGIG (reference sequence). The CDR3 loop spans 14 amino acids. Here the CDR3 reads CARGGGLSTDTQYF. CDR3 bases: TGTGCTCGGGGGGGCGGGCTTAGCACAGATACGCAGTATTTT.

The V gene is TRBV19, the J gene TRBJ2-2; 11 bases match TRBD2. Germline V gives CDR1 LNHDA, CDR2 SQIVND (reference sequence). V was pared by 6 bases and J by 5 bases, with 8 bases of the junction left unmatched. This CDR3 has 16 amino acids. CDR3 DNA: TGTGCCAGTAGCCCTACTAGCGGGAGTGGTACCGGGGAGCTGTTTTTT. Residues: CASSPTSGSGTGELFF.

By share, this clone counts as medium-sized. This chain joins TRBV4-2 and TRBJ1-4; no clear D. CDR1 is LGHNA, CDR2 YNFKEQ, per germline. The V and J ends lost 0 bases and 5 bases respectively, with 13 bases between them. CDR3 length: 16 residues. CDR3 coding DNA: TGTGCCAGCAGCCAAGAGAGTCACAGAACAAATGAAAAACTGTTTTTT. Protein product: CASSQESHRTNEKLFF.

The chain employs TRBV9 and TRBJ2-1, with TRBD2 identical over 7 bases. The CDR3 runs 15 residues. CDR1 SGDLS and CDR2 YYNGEE come from the germline V gene. Losses at the gene ends were 4 bases for V and 2 bases for J; bases not matched to a gene: 6. The CDR3 region is CASSSGRRAYNEQFF. DNA of the CDR3: TGTGCCAGCAGCTCCGGGAGGAGGGCCTACAATGAGCAGTTCTTC.

The chain recombines TRBV7-2 with TRBJ2-3; no definite D call. The CDR3 has 16 residues. Trimming removed 2 bases from V and 1 base from J, with 13 bases in between. In germline, CDR1 is SGHTA, CDR2 FQGNSA. The CDR3 DNA reads as TGTGCCAGCAGCTTACGTATCCGCCGGGGCACAGATACGCAGTATTTT. This gives the protein CASSLRIRRGTDTQYF.

The rearrangement joins TRBV7-2 to TRBJ2-5; D tentatively reads TRBD1 or TRBD2 (5 bases each). The CDR3 covers 13 residues. Trimming removed 3 bases from V and 5 bases from J, with 10 bases in between. Germline CDR1 SGHTA, CDR2 FQGNSA. The CDR3 protein is CASSFNWGETQYF. The DNA for the CDR3 is TGTGCCAGCAGCTTTAACTGGGGGGAGACCCAGTACTTC.

CDR3 in amino acids: CASSYQGVLNTEAFF. DNA for the CDR3: TGTGCCAGCAGTTACCAGGGAGTTTTGAACACTGAAGCTTTCTTT. The V gene is TRBV6-5, the J gene TRBJ1-1, with D tentatively TRBD1 (5 bases). The length of the CDR3 is 15 residues. Germline V gene data show CDR1 as MNHEY and CDR2 as SVGAGI. V was clipped by 2 bases and J by 0 bases, with 10 bases between them.

V and J are TRBV19 and TRBJ1-6; possible D gene TRBD1, 5 bases. V lost 4 bases to trimming and J lost 10 bases, with 20 bases between them. This CDR3 is 16 amino acids long. CDR1 is LNHDA, CDR2 SQIVND, per germline (reference sequence). The CDR3 loop is CASSTVPHGGGSPLHF. In DNA, the CDR3 is TGTGCCAGTAGTACTGTGCCTCATGGGGGTGGGTCACCCCTCCACTTT.

V is TRBV6-5 and J is TRBJ2-2; a weak D match, TRBD1 (5 bases). The CDR3 is made up of 12 amino acids. CDR1 and CDR2 from the germline V gene are MNHEY and SVGAGI. Trimming stripped 6 bases from V and 8 bases from J, with 10 bases between. The CDR3 reads CASSNRGGELFF. DNA for the CDR3: TGTGCCAGCAGCAATAGGGGTGGGGAGCTGTTTTTT.

The V and J genes are TRBV2 and TRBJ1-5; D gene ambiguous. The CDR3 loop spans 14 amino acids. Deletions cut 8 bases from V and 5 bases from J, with 16 bases between. Germline-derived CDR1 and CDR2 are SNHLY and FYNNEI. The CDR3 region is CASGSGLNYQPQHF. As DNA, the CDR3 is TGTGCCAGCGGATCGGGTCTAAATTATCAGCCCCAGCATTTT.